This T cell receptor (beta chain) stems from a study of T cell repertoires in cytomegalovirus infection. Study as a whole: Both a matching HLA type and CMV infection were indicated by public TCR beta signatures.

Whole-study findings and limits: Of the TCR beta families, the public ones yielded a cumulative frequency that identified carriers of CMV plus the relevant HLA. HLA-C-restricted, CMV-specific TCR beta clonotypes were dominant ex vivo.

TCRdb ran MiXCR on the reads and lists one entry per CDR3 protein. The sample includes under 850,000 distinct CDR3 sequences, 35% of them seen just once. Germline trimming cut 4 bases from V and 5 bases from J; bases unmatched to any gene: 12. This CDR3 contains 16 residues. Germline CDR1 and CDR2: SEHNR and FQNEAQ (reference sequence). This clonotype was observed many times. Its antigen remains unknown. The sequencing input was PBMCs. The sequence was obtained from a human donor in good health (CMV status not recorded). Some clones in this sample may be carry-over from other donors' samples. V and J are TRBV7-9 and TRBJ2-7; 9 nucleotides line up with TRBD1. The CDR3 DNA sequence: TGTGCCAGCAGCTCGTACTACCGGGACAGGGTCAACGAGCAGTACTTC. Translating it yields CASSSYYRDRVNEQYF.